The next 27 T cell receptor beta chains were all read from a single sample in a study of response to subunit inactivated influenza vaccine. Each CDR3 protein gets one entry after TCRdb re-called the RT-PCR reads with MiXCR. The top ten clones hold roughly a tenth of a sample with some 800,000 distinct CDR3 sequences, 21% of them seen once. The sample in question was PBMCs from blood, obtained about 5 days after vaccination. Receptor source: a man aged 45-60 years who received an inactivated influenza vaccine.

The V and J genes are TRBV7-3 and TRBJ2-5, with D perhaps TRBD1 (6 bases). Between the trimmed V and J ends, which lost 2 bases and 2 bases, there was a span of 12 bases. CDR3 length equals 15 residues. Per the germline V gene, CDR1 is SGHTA and CDR2 is FQGTGA. CDR3 sequence: CASSLQGTLQETQYF. The DNA for the CDR3 is TGTGCCAGCAGCTTACAGGGGACCTTACAAGAGACCCAGTACTTC.

This clonotype was counted many times. V is TRBV5-1 and J is TRBJ2-7, with D possibly matching TRBD2 (6 bases). Germline values: CDR1 SGHRS, CDR2 YFSETQ. CDR3 length: 14 amino acids. Trimming removed 4 bases at V and 4 bases at J, with 15 bases between. CDR3 in DNA: TGCGCCAGCAGCCTACAAACGGAGGGTTACGAGCAGTACTTC. Translation gives CASSLQTEGYEQYF.

The sample holds a few counts of this clonotype. This rearrangement joins TRBV15 to TRBJ2-7; 9 bases map to TRBD1. V shed 1 base and J 5 bases; nucleotides not matched to a gene: 3. The CDR3 runs to 14 residues. CDR1 is LNHNV and CDR2 is YYDKDF in the germline V gene (reference sequence). The CDR3 DNA reads as TGTGCCACCAGCAGAGGTGGGACAGGGAACGAGCAGTACTTC. Residues: CATSRGGTGNEQYF.

This clonotype was counted a few times. The rearrangement uses TRBV11-2 and TRBJ2-3; 11 positions agree with TRBD1. CDR3 length equals 16 residues. Germline V gene data show CDR1 as SGHAT and CDR2 as FQNNGV. V lost 2 bases and J lost 6; bases outside the gene matches: 7. CDR3 sequence reads: CASSLSWTGGADTQYF. The CDR3 coding sequence is TGTGCCAGCAGCTTATCATGGACAGGGGGCGCGGATACGCAGTATTTT.

This chain joins TRBV7-1 and TRBJ2-1; possible D gene TRBD2, 6 bases. TRBV7-1 is placed among ORFs of uncertain function. Trimming cost V 10 bases and J 6 bases, with 16 bases left between them. This CDR3 has 13 amino acids. CDR3 protein: CAMSSGDSNEQFF. Here the CDR3 DNA reads TGTGCCATGAGCTCGGGGGATTCCAATGAGCAGTTCTTC.

As for this clonotype: Its ends do not fully match the called genes, so a read error is possible. J is TRBJ2-7 and V is TRBV7-7; the D is unclear. CDR1 is SSHAT, CDR2 FNYEAQ, per germline (reference sequence). CDR3 length: 16 amino acids. This CDR3 is CASSHRRTVTSYEQYF. The CDR3 DNA reads TGTGCTAGCAGCCACAGACGGACCGTGACGAGCTACGAGCAGTACTTC.

The chain is built from TRBV19 and TRBJ1-5; D unresolved. The V gene's germline CDR1 is LNHDA and CDR2 SQIVND (reference sequence). This CDR3 region has 17 residues. Trimming left V 3 bases short and J 0 bases short, with 15 bases between. CDR3 nucleotide sequence: TGTGCCAGTAGTATCAGCCAGTCCGTTTATAGCAATCAGCCCCAGCATTTT. This translates into CASSISQSVYSNQPQHF.

V and J are TRBV20-1 and TRBJ1-4, with D maybe TRBD1 (6 bases). This CDR3 spans 14 amino acids. Looked up from germline, CDR1 is DFQATT and CDR2 is SNEGSKA (reference sequence). V lost 5 bases to trimming and J lost 0 bases, with 10 bases between them. CDR3 sequence reads: CSAGRTATNEKLFF. The CDR3, as DNA: TGCAGTGCTGGACGGACAGCAACTAATGAAAAACTGTTTTTT.

This chain links TRBV9 with TRBJ2-2, with 8 positions matching TRBD1. The CDR3 is 15 residues long. V trimming: 4 bases; J trimming: 5 bases; junction bases outside the gene matches: 7. CDR1 is SGDLS, CDR2 YYNGEE, per germline. CDR3 region: CASSFRQGATGELFF. The CDR3 DNA reads TGTGCCAGCAGCTTCCGTCAGGGGGCGACCGGGGAGCTGTTTTTT.

The genes are TRBV20-1 and TRBJ2-1; D gene ambiguous. The CDR3 contains 13 residues. Germline CDR1 and CDR2: DFQATT and SNEGSKA (reference sequence). V lost 1 base to trimming and J lost 9 bases, with 13 bases between them. The CDR3 sequence: CSARGQLLSEQFF. The CDR3 DNA reads TGCAGTGCTAGAGGACAACTGCTCTCTGAGCAGTTCTTC.

The rearrangement uses TRBV9 and TRBJ2-3, with TRBD1 matching over 11 bases. Looked up from germline, CDR1 is SGDLS and CDR2 is YYNGEE. With 2 bases clipped from V and 5 bases from J, the junction kept 4 bases outside the gene matches. The CDR3 sequence is 15 residues long. CDR3 residues: CASSVGQGAQDTQYF. The CDR3 coding sequence is TGTGCCAGCAGCGTTGGACAGGGGGCGCAAGATACGCAGTATTTT.

The V gene is TRBV4-1, the J gene TRBJ2-1; 12 nucleotides match TRBD2. The germline CDR1 and CDR2 sequences are MGHRA and YSYEKL. The ends lost 0 bases at V and 9 bases at J; junction bases unmatched: 21. This CDR3 is built from 21 residues. Written as DNA, the CDR3 is TGCGCCAGCAGCCAAGATCCCCCGGGACTAGCGGGTATAGGGATTAATAGTGAGCAGTTCTTC. Encoded protein: CASSQDPPGLAGIGINSEQFF.

This chain joins TRBV12-3 or TRBV12-4 and TRBJ2-1; either TRBD1 or TRBD2 may fit D (5 bases each). Trimming cost V 0 bases and J 7 bases, with 13 bases left between them. This CDR3 spans 15 amino acids. The CDR3 DNA sequence: TGTGCCAGCAGTTTAGCGGGGGAACCCCCGAATGAGCAGTTCTTC. Its translation is CASSLAGEPPNEQFF.

The chain couples TRBV28 to TRBJ2-2, with 16 bases identical to TRBD2. Per the germline V gene, CDR1 is MDHEN and CDR2 is SYDVKM. J lost 3 bases, V lost 3 bases, and 7 bases had no gene match. CDR3 length equals 19 residues. CDR3 coding DNA: TGTGCCAGCAGTTTCGAGGGACTAGCGGGGGGGCCGGACACCGGGGAGCTGTTTTTT. Protein sequence: CASSFEGLAGGPDTGELFF.

This clonotype was counted ten times or more. This chain uses TRBV12-3 or TRBV12-4 with TRBJ2-3, with 13 positions matching TRBD2. J gave up 5 bases and V 6 bases, and 8 bases lay outside the gene matches. This CDR3 region has 16 residues. The CDR3 loop is CASRDQLAGGGDTQYF. CDR3 in DNA: TGTGCCAGCAGAGACCAACTAGCGGGAGGGGGAGATACGCAGTATTTT.

This chain connects TRBV4-3 to TRBJ2-7, with 7 positions matching TRBD1. V trimming: 0 bases; J trimming: 10 bases; junction bases outside the gene matches: 15. The CDR3 has 16 amino acids. CDR1 is LGHNA and CDR2 is YSLEER in the germline V gene. CDR3 amino acids: CASSQDLVKGGDRQYF. The CDR3 DNA is TGCGCCAGCAGCCAAGATTTGGTCAAGGGTGGGGACAGACAGTACTTC.

The chain combines TRBV6-1 with TRBJ2-1; 8 bases agree with TRBD1. V shed 8 bases and J 2 bases; nucleotides not matched to a gene: 8. The CDR3 runs 15 residues. Germline V CDR1 and CDR2: MNHNS, SASEGT. The CDR3 protein is CASWTGFTAYNEQFF. CDR3 DNA sequence: TGTGCCAGCTGGACAGGGTTTACAGCCTACAATGAGCAGTTCTTC.

The genes are TRBV4-3 and TRBJ1-1; D is ambiguous. The CDR3 sequence is 13 residues long. The V end was cut by 8 bases, the J end by 4 bases, with 14 bases between. Germline V gene sequence: CDR1 LGHNA, CDR2 YSLEER. CDR3 in amino acids: CASGSNWGTEAFF. CDR3 nucleotides: TGCGCCAGCGGCTCAAATTGGGGCACTGAAGCTTTCTTT.

This chain joins TRBV12-3 or TRBV12-4 and TRBJ2-1; D possibly corresponds to TRBD1 (5 bases). The CDR3 has 15 amino acids. V was cut by 2 bases and J by 3 bases, with 11 bases left in between. The CDR3 loop is CASSLNQGLYNEQFF. In DNA form, the CDR3 reads TGTGCCAGCAGTTTAAATCAGGGCCTCTACAATGAGCAGTTCTTC.

This clonotype showed up just a few times. The J gene is TRBJ2-3, the V gene TRBV20-1, with D perhaps matching TRBD1 or TRBD2 (5 bases each). Trimming took off 1 base at V and 4 bases at J, with 9 bases between the two ends. Germline CDR1 reads DFQATT; CDR2 reads SNEGSKA (reference sequence). This CDR3 contains 13 residues. The CDR3 sequence is CSARGQGPDTQYF. The CDR3 DNA reads TGCAGTGCTAGAGGGCAGGGACCAGATACGCAGTATTTT.

The chain couples TRBV27 to TRBJ2-6; weak D call: TRBD1 (5 bases). CDR3 length: 16 residues. Germline CDR1 MNHEY, CDR2 SMNVEV (reference sequence). Between the trimmed V and J ends, which lost 2 bases and 0 bases, there was a span of 8 bases. The CDR3 protein is CASSLTQASGANVLTF. The CDR3 DNA reads as TGTGCCAGCAGTTTAACACAGGCCTCTGGGGCCAACGTCCTGACTTTC.

This clonotype appeared a few times. The V call is TRBV5-1, the J call TRBJ2-5; 10 bases align to TRBD2. CDR3 length: 14 residues. After removal of 5 bases from V and 2 bases from J, the junction contained 3 bases not matched to a gene. Per the germline V gene, CDR1 is SGHRS and CDR2 is YFSETQ. CDR3 DNA: TGCGCCAGCAGGGTACTAGCGGGGCAAGAGACCCAGTACTTC. Translating gives CASRVLAGQETQYF.

The chain couples TRBV7-9 to TRBJ2-7; D gene uncertain. Germline assignment: CDR1 SEHNR and CDR2 FQNEAQ (reference sequence). CDR3 size: 12 residues. V shed 5 bases and J shed 6 bases, with 11 bases lying between them. For the CDR3, the DNA is TGTGCCAGCAGCCCCAACATGGGCGAGCAGTACTTC. Its translation: CASSPNMGEQYF.

Written as DNA, the CDR3 is TGTGCCAGCAGCTTACGGCCTAGCGGGGGGGGCCTTCTTTTTGCCAAAAACATTCAGTACTTC. Encoded protein: CASSLRPSGGGLLFAKNIQYF. The chain recombines TRBV11-2 with TRBJ2-4, with 12 nucleotides matching TRBD2. V lost 2 bases to trimming and J lost 1 base; unmatched junction nucleotides: 15. This CDR3 spans 21 amino acids. The germline V gene encodes CDR1 SGHAT and CDR2 FQNNGV.

This clonotype was counted only a few times. V usage is TRBV20-1 and J usage is TRBJ2-1; D gene unclear. The CDR3 consists of 17 residues. V was pared by 0 bases and J by 5 bases, with 20 bases between. CDR1 and CDR2 from the germline V gene are DFQATT and SNEGSKA (reference sequence). The CDR3 loop reads CSARDRVLGWKNNEQFF. CDR3 bases: TGCAGTGCTAGAGATCGTGTTCTAGGGTGGAAAAACAATGAGCAGTTCTTC.

This clonotype was found a few times. The chain carries TRBV20-1 and TRBJ1-4, with 7 bases lining up with TRBD1. V was clipped by 2 bases and J by 0 bases; unmatched bases: 9. The CDR3 loop spans 17 amino acids. Per germline, CDR1 DFQATT and CDR2 SNEGSKA (reference sequence). The CDR3 region has the DNA TGCAGTGCTAGAAACCTTCGACAGGGTTCAACTAATGAAAAACTGTTTTTT. It translates to CSARNLRQGSTNEKLFF.

The V gene is TRBV5-6, the J gene TRBJ2-7; 8 bases agree with TRBD1. The CDR3 is 15 residues long. Germline CDR1 is SGHDT and CDR2 is YYEEEE. J was trimmed by 3 bases and V by 3 bases; bases with no gene match: 8. CDR3 sequence: CASSWTGTGGYEQYF. In DNA, the CDR3 is TGTGCCAGCAGCTGGACCGGGACAGGCGGCTACGAGCAGTACTTC.